These 10 T cell receptor beta chains originate from one sample sequenced in a study of shared clonotypes between healthy human individuals. Libraries were prepared by immunoSEQ multiplex PCR; TCRdb keeps only in-frame clonotypes and omits some of them. The sample records roughly 2.5 million clones, just over 90% being singletons. Specimen: naive CD4+ T cells sorted from blood. The subset was: CD45RA+ positively selected. The receptor source for this set is a man aged 18-30 years in good health.

The table lists this clone with a few counts. The rearrangement uses TRBV6-6 and TRBJ1-2; TRBD1 is a possible D gene (6 bases). The V gene lost 4 bases and the J gene lost 8 bases, with 8 bases spanning the gap. Germline assignment: CDR1 MNHNY and CDR2 SVGAGI (reference sequence). The CDR3 length is 11 residues. In nucleotides, the CDR3 is TGTGCCAGCAGTTTCGGACAGGGCTACACCTTC. Translating gives CASSFGQGYTF.

The chain recombines TRBV27 with TRBJ2-3; 7 nucleotides match TRBD2. The CDR3 spans 17 residues. The germline V gene encodes CDR1 MNHEY and CDR2 SMNVEV (reference sequence). V gave up 0 bases and J gave up 0 bases; unmatched junction bases: 6. The CDR3 DNA follows: TGTGCCAGCAGTTTATCAAGTCTAGCGGTTAGCACAGATACGCAGTATTTT. Translating gives CASSLSSLAVSTDTQYF.

This chain uses TRBV6-5 with TRBJ2-5; tentatively, D is TRBD2 (6 bases). V dropped 2 bases and J dropped 1 base, with 11 bases sitting between them. The CDR3 sequence is 15 residues long. CDR1 MNHEY and CDR2 SVGAGI come from the germline V gene. The DNA for the CDR3 is TGTGCCAGCAGTTACGGCTCGGGGGTCCAAGAGACCCAGTACTTC. Its protein is CASSYGSGVQETQYF.

As to this clone: Other DNA sequences of this sample code for an identical CDR3. The CDR3 reads CASSEASDTQYF. CDR3 sequence (DNA): TGTGCCAGCAGTGAAGCCTCCGATACGCAGTATTTT. This chain links TRBV2 with TRBJ2-3; D unresolved. The CDR3 is 12 amino acids. CDR1 SNHLY and CDR2 FYNNEI come from the germline V gene. The V end was cut by 0 bases, the J end by 6 bases, with 4 bases between.

The genes are TRBV7-8 and TRBJ1-3; the D gene is possibly TRBD1 (6 bases). Trimming left V 1 base short and J 4 bases short, with 11 bases between. Germline values: CDR1 SGHVS, CDR2 FQNEAQ. CDR3 length equals 15 residues. CDR3 protein: CASSLDRVEGNTIYF. The CDR3 DNA follows: TGTGCCAGCAGCTTAGACAGGGTCGAAGGAAACACCATATATTTT.

The chain recombines TRBV6-5 with TRBJ2-1; D is unresolved. CDR1 and CDR2 from the germline V gene are MNHEY and SVGAGI. This CDR3 has 11 residues. Trimming shortened V by 10 bases and J by 8 bases, and 12 bases separated the two germline ends. For the CDR3, the DNA is TGTGCCACCCAATTTTGGGATGAGCAGTTCTTC. Translating it yields CATQFWDEQFF.

The J gene is TRBJ2-1, the V gene TRBV9; 8 nucleotides align to TRBD2. V lost 3 bases, J lost 7 bases, and 9 bases stayed unmatched. This CDR3 region has 15 residues. The germline V gene encodes CDR1 SGDLS and CDR2 YYNGEE. The CDR3 DNA is TGTGCCAGCAGCGCTACCGGGACTAGATGGAATGAGCAGTTCTTC. It yields the protein CASSATGTRWNEQFF.

The gene calls are TRBV5-1 and TRBJ1-2, with a possible D match to TRBD1 (5 bases). Trimming removed 4 bases from V and 2 bases from J, with 21 bases in between. The CDR3 length is 17 residues. The germline CDR1 and CDR2 sequences are SGHRS and YFSETQ. CDR3 sequence: CASSLPGGGRMNYGYTF. The CDR3, as DNA: TGCGCCAGCAGCCTACCTGGGGGAGGGCGGATGAACTATGGCTACACCTTC.

J is TRBJ1-1 and V is TRBV10-1; possible D gene TRBD1, 5 bases. V lost 5 bases and J 3 bases, leaving 16 bases between the germline ends. This CDR3 contains 15 residues. The V gene's germline CDR1 is WNHNN and CDR2 SYGVQD (reference sequence). Written as DNA, the CDR3 is TGCGCCAGCAGTACGGGACCTGGCCTTTACACTGAAGCTTTCTTT. It yields the protein CASSTGPGLYTEAFF.

Notes on this clone: The sample has other DNA sequences that encode this CDR3 too. The V call is TRBV20-1, the J call TRBJ2-5, with D unresolved. CDR1 and CDR2 from the germline V gene are DFQATT and SNEGSKA (reference sequence). The CDR3 runs 10 residues. The germline V and J ends were trimmed by 6 bases and 1 base, with 3 bases remaining between them. This CDR3 is CSAFQETQYF. CDR3 sequence (DNA): TGCAGTGCCTTCCAAGAGACCCAGTACTTC.